This TCR beta chain was identified in a study of CD8 T cells in Susac syndrome. On this clonotype itself: At one boundary the junction diverges from the germline segment, which might be a read error.

TCR beta sequencing was performed on blood CD8+ and CD4+ T cells. The multiple sclerosis control cohort comprised treatment-naive individuals presenting with stable or active relapsing-remitting disease. CD8+ and CD4+ T cells were negatively isolated; TEMRA cells were FACS-enriched. Random hexamers primed reverse transcription of 0.5 to 1 ug RNA. Multiplex PCR with immunoSEQ amplified the TCR beta CDR3 across 54 Vbeta and 13 Jbeta. TCRdb passed the immunoSEQ multiplex PCR reads through MiXCR, listing each CDR3 protein once. The table includes about 250,000 distinct CDR3 sequences, roughly 95% detected once. Germline V CDR1 and CDR2: MNHNS, SASEGT. The CDR3 is made up of 14 amino acids.

Sequencing input: CD4+ T cells from PBMCs. The rearrangement links TRBV6-1 to TRBJ1-1; D ambiguous. This TCR was sampled from a human donor with multiple sclerosis. CDR3 amino acids: CASSEEQENIEAFF. CDR3 nucleotides: TGTGCCAGCAGTGAAGAACAAGAGAACATTGAAGCTTTCTTT.